The 15 T cell receptor beta chains in this list originate from one sample, sequenced in a study of blood T cell repertoires in COVID-19. This table comes from immunoSEQ multiplex PCR, and its TCRdb copy is limited to in-frame clones, with some not included. In the table there are 400,000 to 450,000 clones, approximately 88% of which are singletons. The specimen sequenced was peripheral blood. The receptors originated from a woman aged 50 to 60 with COVID-19, enrolled during active disease.

The V gene is TRBV24-1, the J gene TRBJ2-3; 9 bases are a match to TRBD1. The CDR3 covers 18 residues. Trimming took 7 bases from V and 2 from J; bases not matched to a gene: 15. Germline lookup yields CDR1 KGHDR and CDR2 SFDVKD. The CDR3 region is CATSGPVRDRVFTDTQYF. CDR3 nucleotide sequence: TGTGCCACCAGCGGACCGGTCCGGGACAGGGTCTTCACAGATACGCAGTATTTT.

This rearrangement joins TRBV12-5 to TRBJ1-6; the match to TRBD1 covers 8 bases. The germline V gene has CDR1 LGHNT and CDR2 FRNRAP. The junction had 9 bases not matched to a gene; V was cut back by 6 bases and J by 5 bases. The CDR3 consists of 16 residues. CDR3 nucleotides: TGTGCTAGTGGCCCGACCGGACAGGGAGATAATTCACCCCTCCACTTT. Translating it yields CASGPTGQGDNSPLHF.

The chain recombines TRBV9 with TRBJ2-7; D ambiguous. CDR1 and CDR2 from the germline V gene are SGDLS and YYNGEE. The CDR3 spans 14 residues. V gave up 6 bases and J gave up 1 base, with 14 bases separating them. This CDR3 is CASNTNPRSYEQYF. CDR3 nucleotide sequence: TGTGCCAGCAATACTAATCCCAGATCCTACGAGCAGTACTTC.

The chain has TRBV11-2 and TRBJ1-2; the D is unclear. The V end was cut by 1 base, the J end by 2 bases, with 8 bases between. CDR1 and CDR2 (germline): SGHAT, FQNNGV. CDR3 length: 14 amino acids. The CDR3 bases are TGTGCCAGCAGCTTAGGGAGTCGGAACTATGGCTACACCTTC. Its translation: CASSLGSRNYGYTF.

The table lists this clone with a few counts. The chain employs TRBV5-1 and TRBJ1-1; a possible D gene is TRBD1 (5 bases). Germline lookup yields CDR1 SGHRS and CDR2 YFSETQ. Trimming left V 1 base short and J 4 bases short, with 11 bases between. The CDR3 sequence is 14 residues long. CDR3 sequence reads: CASSLNLGGTEAFF. CDR3 DNA sequence: TGCGCCAGCAGCTTGAACCTCGGGGGCACTGAAGCTTTCTTT.

This chain links TRBV27 with TRBJ2-1; 8 bases line up with TRBD1. The CDR3 covers 17 residues. Germline values: CDR1 MNHEY, CDR2 SMNVEV (reference sequence). Trimming took 6 bases from V and 0 from J; bases not matched to a gene: 10. CDR3 region: CASRWTGWEPSYNEQFF. CDR3 sequence (DNA): TGTGCCAGCAGATGGACAGGGTGGGAACCCTCCTACAATGAGCAGTTCTTC.

The chain has TRBV5-5 and TRBJ1-2, with a weak D call TRBD1 (6 bases). The CDR3 runs to 14 residues. Trimming stripped 2 bases from V and 1 base from J, with 9 bases between. CDR1 is SGHKS, CDR2 YYEKEE, per germline (reference sequence). The CDR3 DNA follows: TGTGCCAGCAGCTTACAGGGACATAACTATGGCTACACCTTC. Translated: CASSLQGHNYGYTF.

This clone has just one count. The chain links TRBV20-1 to TRBJ1-1; 9 bases agree with TRBD1. CDR3 length: 24 amino acids. CDR1 is DFQATT and CDR2 is SNEGSKA in the germline V gene (reference sequence). J lost 2 bases, V lost 3 bases, and 34 bases had no gene match. CDR3 region: CSASHSPTSPAGTGNGGFNTEAFF. The CDR3 DNA sequence: TGCAGTGCTAGTCACTCTCCGACCTCCCCCGCCGGGACAGGGAACGGGGGGTTTAACACTGAAGCTTTCTTT.

V is TRBV5-8 and J is TRBJ1-2; D call uncertain. V lost 6 bases and J lost 8, with 20 bases in between. Germline lookup yields CDR1 SGHTS and CDR2 YDEGEE. This CDR3 spans 14 amino acids. CDR3 region: CASNTLRSGRGYTF. The CDR3 coding sequence is TGTGCCAGCAACACACTAAGGAGTGGGAGAGGCTACACCTTC.

The chain joins TRBV7-8 to TRBJ2-5, with D possibly being TRBD2 (6 bases). The CDR3 runs to 16 residues. Germline CDR1 and CDR2: SGHVS and FQNEAQ. V was cut by 0 bases and J by 3 bases, with 14 bases left in between. CDR3 in amino acids: CASSLAFRDSKETQYF. The CDR3 nucleotides read TGTGCCAGCAGCTTAGCTTTCCGGGACTCTAAAGAGACCCAGTACTTC.

The V and J genes are TRBV6-5 and TRBJ2-1; D is unclear. The V gene's germline CDR1 is MNHEY and CDR2 SVGAGI. The CDR3 covers 16 residues. Trimming pared 4 bases from V and 0 bases from J, leaving 13 bases between. The CDR3 sequence: CASSSLGPRSYNEQFF. CDR3 bases: TGTGCCAGCAGTTCTCTTGGGCCCCGCTCCTACAATGAGCAGTTCTTC.

J is TRBJ2-1 and V is TRBV5-1; TRBD1 agrees at 10 bases. The CDR3 has 16 residues. Germline loops: CDR1 SGHRS, CDR2 YFSETQ. V trimming: 4 bases; J trimming: 4 bases; junction bases outside the gene matches: 8. CDR3 coding DNA: TGCGCCAGCAGCCCGGACAGGGGGACGTCGTACAATGAGCAGTTCTTC. This encodes CASSPDRGTSYNEQFF.

The chain is built from TRBV5-1 and TRBJ1-2; no clear D. Germline CDR1 SGHRS, CDR2 YFSETQ. There are 14 residues in the CDR3. Trimming shortened V by 0 bases and J by 8 bases, and 14 bases separated the two germline ends. This chain's CDR3 is CASSLEFGLRGYTF. The CDR3 DNA reads TGCGCCAGCAGCTTGGAATTTGGGTTGCGGGGCTACACCTTC. Full variable domain (outside the CDR3, taken from reference TRBV5-1 and TRBJ1-2): KAGVTQTPRYLIKTRGQQVTLSCSPISGHRSVSWYQQTPGQGLQFLFEYFSETQRNKGNFPGRFSGRQFSNSRSEMNVSTLELGDSALYLCASSLEFGLRGYTFGSGTRLTVV.

The J gene is TRBJ2-2, the V gene TRBV9; perhaps TRBD2 as D (5 bases). Germline V gene lookup returns CDR1 SGDLS and CDR2 YYNGEE. The CDR3 is made up of 17 amino acids. V gave up 3 bases and J gave up 1 base, with 16 bases separating them. The CDR3, as DNA: TGTGCCAGCAGCGCTCGAGGGAACAACGAGAACACCGGGGAGCTGTTTTTT. It is translated as CASSARGNNENTGELFF.

The chain employs TRBV13 and TRBJ2-3; no reliable D call. V was cut by 5 bases and J by 2 bases, with 5 bases left in between. CDR3 length: 12 amino acids. The V gene's germline CDR1 is PRHDT and CDR2 FYEKMQ (reference sequence). DNA of the CDR3: TGTGCCAGCAGCCTCCTCACAGATACGCAGTATTTT. Its protein product is CASSLLTDTQYF.